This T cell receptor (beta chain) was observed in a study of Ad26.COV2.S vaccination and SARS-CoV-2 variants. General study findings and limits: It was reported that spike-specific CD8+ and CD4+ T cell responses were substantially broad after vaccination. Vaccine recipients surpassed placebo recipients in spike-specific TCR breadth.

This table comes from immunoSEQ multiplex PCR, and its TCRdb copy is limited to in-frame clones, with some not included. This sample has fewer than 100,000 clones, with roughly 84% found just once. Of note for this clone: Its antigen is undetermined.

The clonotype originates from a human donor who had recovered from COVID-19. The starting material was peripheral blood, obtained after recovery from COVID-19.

DNA of the CDR3: TGTGCCAGCGCCAACCCAAGGGGGGGTAAGGGGTTCAATTCACCCCTCCACTTT. Residues: CASANPRGGKGFNSPLHF. The chain carries TRBV28 and TRBJ1-6, with D perhaps TRBD1 (6 bases). Per the germline V gene, CDR1 is MDHEN and CDR2 is SYDVKM. This CDR3 is built from 18 residues. Trimming took 8 bases from V and 7 from J, leaving 27 bases between them. The whole variable domain, filled in from reference TRBV28 and TRBJ1-6, reads DVKVTQSSRYLVKRTGEKVFLECVQDMDHENMFWYRQDPGLGLRLIYFSYDVKMKEKGDIPEGYSVSREKKERFSLILESASTNQTSMYLCASANPRGGKGFNSPLHFGNGTRLTVT.